The sequence of this T cell receptor beta chain was determined in a study of blood T cell repertoires in COVID-19. In the study overall: Italy, Spain and the United States were the sources of the convalescent and acute COVID-19 samples.

Participants were aged 18 to 89 years, lived in around 25 US areas, and enrolled virtually. Membership in each cohort depended on participant-reported clinical history. Original processing notes: How many nucleated cells were present was estimated from reference gene primer amplification. Profiled with immunoSEQ multiplex PCR; TCRdb holds only in-frame clones, not every one. The DNA was the basis for D and trimming; V, J and clone size are from that table. This table has around 220,000 clones, approximately 86% appearing once. The J segment lost 3 bases and the V segment lost 5 bases, leaving 5 bases of the junction unmatched. The CDR3 has 16 amino acids. Germline CDR1 is MNHEY and CDR2 is SVGEGT.

The TCR sequence derives from a woman under 40 with acute COVID-19. The rearrangement uses TRBV6-2 or TRBV6-3 and TRBJ2-3, with 13 bases lining up with TRBD2. The sample taken for sequencing was PBMCs or T cells enriched from blood (not recorded which). Here the CDR3 reads CASSRTSGSITDTQYF. The DNA for the CDR3 is TGTGCCAGCAGTAGGACTAGCGGGAGTATTACAGATACGCAGTATTTT.